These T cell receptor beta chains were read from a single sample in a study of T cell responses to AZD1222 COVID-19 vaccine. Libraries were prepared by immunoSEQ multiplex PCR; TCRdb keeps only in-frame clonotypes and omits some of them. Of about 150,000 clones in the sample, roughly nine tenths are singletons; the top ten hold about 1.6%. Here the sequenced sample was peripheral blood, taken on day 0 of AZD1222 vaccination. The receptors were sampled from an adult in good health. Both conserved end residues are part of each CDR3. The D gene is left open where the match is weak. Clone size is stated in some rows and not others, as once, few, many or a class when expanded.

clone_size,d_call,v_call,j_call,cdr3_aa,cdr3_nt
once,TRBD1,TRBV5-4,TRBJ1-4,CASSIGTVDNEKLFF,TGTGCCAGCAGCATAGGGACAGTCGATAATGAAAAACTGTTTTTT
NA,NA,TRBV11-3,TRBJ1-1,CASSLRPTSPNTEAFF,TGTGCCAGCAGCCTTCGTCCCACGTCCCCGAACACTGAAGCTTTCTTT
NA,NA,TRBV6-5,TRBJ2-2,CASSLVAGGELFF,TGTGCCAGCAGCCTCGTAGCCGGCGGGGAGCTGTTTTTT
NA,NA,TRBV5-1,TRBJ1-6,CASSLGERAISSPLHF,TGCGCCAGCAGCTTGGGGGAGAGGGCCATCTCCTCACCCCTCCACTTT
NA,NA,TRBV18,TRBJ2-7,CASSLTEGLENYEQYF,TGTGCCAGCTCCCTAACGGAGGGGTTGGAAAACTACGAGCAGTACTTC
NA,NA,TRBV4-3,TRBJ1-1,CASSQDSSETEAFF,TGCGCCAGCAGCCAAGACTCCTCGGAAACTGAAGCTTTCTTT
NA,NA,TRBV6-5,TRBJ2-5,CASSYATLGETQYF,TGTGCCAGCAGTTACGCGACATTGGGGGAGACCCAGTACTTC
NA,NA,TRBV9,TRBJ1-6,CASSEANTGSGTLHF,TGTGCCAGCAGCGAGGCCAACACAGGGAGCGGCACCCTCCACTTT
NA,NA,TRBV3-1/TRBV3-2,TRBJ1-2,CASSAQGNIDYGYTF,TGTGCCAGCAGCGCACAGGGCAATATCGACTATGGCTACACCTTC
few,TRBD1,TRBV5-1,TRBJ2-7,CASSSGTVSYEQYF,TGCGCCAGCAGCTCCGGGACAGTCTCCTACGAGCAGTACTTC
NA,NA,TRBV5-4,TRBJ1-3,CASSLAGALSGNTIYF,TGTGCCAGCAGCTTGGCAGGGGCCCTCTCTGGAAACACCATATATTTT
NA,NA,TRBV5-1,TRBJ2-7,CASSLETDRTYEQYF,TGCGCCAGCAGCTTGGAGACGGACCGAACCTACGAGCAGTACTTC
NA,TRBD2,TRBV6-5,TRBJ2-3,CASGPLARGADTQYF,TGTGCCAGCGGGCCCTTAGCGCGGGGGGCAGATACGCAGTATTTT
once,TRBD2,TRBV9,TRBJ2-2,CASTGGLAGADTGELFF,TGTGCCAGCACCGGTGGACTAGCGGGGGCTGACACCGGGGAGCTGTTTTTT
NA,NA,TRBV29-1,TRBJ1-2,CSVARVLSYGYTF,TGCAGCGTTGCGAGGGTTTTGAGCTATGGCTACACCTTC
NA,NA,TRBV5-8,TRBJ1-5,CASSLVDFYSNQPQHF,TGTGCCAGCAGCTTGGTCGACTTCTATAGCAATCAGCCCCAGCATTTT
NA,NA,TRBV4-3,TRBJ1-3,CASSETWSSGNTIYF,TGCGCCAGCAGTGAGACGTGGAGCTCTGGAAACACCATATATTTT
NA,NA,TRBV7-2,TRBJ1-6,CASSFTGSSNSPLHF,TGTGCCAGCAGCTTTACAGGGTCCTCGAATTCACCCCTCCACTTT
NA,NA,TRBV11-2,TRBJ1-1,CASSLQENTEAFF,TGTGCCAGCAGCTTACAAGAGAACACTGAAGCTTTCTTT
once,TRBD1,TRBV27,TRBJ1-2,CASSPQGTGPYGYTF,TGTGCCAGCAGTCCCCAGGGGACAGGGCCCTATGGCTACACCTTC
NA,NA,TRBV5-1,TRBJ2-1,CASRLDGRPYNEQFF,TGCGCCAGCAGACTAGATGGGCGGCCCTACAATGAGCAGTTCTTC
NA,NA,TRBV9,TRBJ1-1,CASSVVSGSTEAFF,TGTGCCAGCAGCGTAGTCTCAGGAAGCACTGAAGCTTTCTTT
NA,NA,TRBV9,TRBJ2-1,CASSVQGGDEQFF,TGTGCCAGCAGCGTACAGGGGGGCGATGAGCAGTTCTTC
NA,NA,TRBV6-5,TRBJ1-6,CASSPYPGDSPLHF,TGTGCCAGCAGCCCCTACCCAGGTGATTCACCCCTCCACTTT
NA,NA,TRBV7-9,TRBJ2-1,CASRAKPTLTYNEQFF,TGTGCCAGCAGGGCAAAGCCCACCCTGACCTACAATGAGCAGTTCTTC
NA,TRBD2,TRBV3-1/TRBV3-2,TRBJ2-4,CASSQDDSGGLMDIQYF,TGTGCCAGCAGCCAAGACGATAGCGGGGGACTGATGGACATTCAGTACTTC
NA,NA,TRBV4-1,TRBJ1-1,CASSQGQGNTEAFF,TGCGCCAGCAGCCAAGGTCAGGGGAACACTGAAGCTTTCTTT
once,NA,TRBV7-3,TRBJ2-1,CASGVGNEQFF,TGTGCCAGTGGGGTGGGCAATGAGCAGTTCTTC
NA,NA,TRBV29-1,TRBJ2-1,CSVESTPTARHNEQFF,TGCAGCGTTGAATCTACCCCAACGGCTCGTCACAATGAGCAGTTCTTC
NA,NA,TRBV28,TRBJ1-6,CASSPDGSSYNSPLHF,TGTGCCAGCAGTCCGGACGGCAGCTCCTATAATTCACCCCTCCACTTT
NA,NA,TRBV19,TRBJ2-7,CASSISYLGSYEQYF,TGTGCCAGTAGTATATCGTACCTCGGCTCCTACGAGCAGTACTTC
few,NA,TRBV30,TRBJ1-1,CAWSSPGRRRNTEAFF,TGTGCCTGGAGTTCCCCGGGACGGAGAAGGAACACTGAAGCTTTCTTT
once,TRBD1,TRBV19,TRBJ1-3,CASSMGQGFSGNTIYF,TGTGCCAGTAGTATGGGACAGGGGTTCTCTGGAAACACCATATATTTT
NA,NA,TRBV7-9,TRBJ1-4,CASKGQGREKLFF,TGTGCCAGCAAGGGGCAGGGGCGGGAAAAACTGTTTTTT
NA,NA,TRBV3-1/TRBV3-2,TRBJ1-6,CASSQGIYSPLHF,TGTGCCAGCAGCCAAGGTATTTATTCACCCCTCCACTTT
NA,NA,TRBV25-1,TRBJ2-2,CASSEYRGNGELFF,TGTGCCAGCAGTGAATATAGGGGGAACGGGGAGCTGTTTTTT
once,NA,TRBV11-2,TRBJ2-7,CASSPLTEQYF,TGTGCCAGCAGCCCCCTAACCGAGCAGTACTTC
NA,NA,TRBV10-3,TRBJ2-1,CAISGSGSSYNEQFF,TGTGCCATCAGTGGGTCAGGGAGCTCCTACAATGAGCAGTTCTTC
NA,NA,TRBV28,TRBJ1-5,CASGGSSNQPQHF,TGTGCCAGTGGGGGTAGTAGCAATCAGCCCCAGCATTTT
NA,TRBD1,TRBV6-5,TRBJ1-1,CASGDRVNTEAFF,TGTGCCAGCGGGGACAGGGTGAACACTGAAGCTTTCTTT
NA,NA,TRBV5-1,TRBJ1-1,CASSLGGAGPTEAFF,TGCGCCAGCAGCTTGGGAGGAGCAGGGCCCACTGAAGCTTTCTTT
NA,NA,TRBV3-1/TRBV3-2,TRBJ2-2,CASSQGGANTGELFF,TGTGCCAGCAGCCAAGGGGGGGCGAACACCGGGGAGCTGTTTTTT
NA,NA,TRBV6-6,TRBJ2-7,CASSSLGDEQYF,TGTGCCAGCAGTTCTTTGGGTGACGAGCAGTACTTC
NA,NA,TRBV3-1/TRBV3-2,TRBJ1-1,CASSQRSGQNAFF,TGTGCCAGCAGCCAAAGAAGCGGACAGAACGCTTTCTTT
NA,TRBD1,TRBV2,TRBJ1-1,CASTRTGTWTEAFF,TGTGCCAGCACTCGGACAGGGACATGGACTGAAGCTTTCTTT
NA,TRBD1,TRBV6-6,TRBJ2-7,CASSSPGQGDEQYF,TGTGCCAGCAGTTCCCCGGGACAGGGGGACGAGCAGTACTTC
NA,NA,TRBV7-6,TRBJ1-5,CASSSTAGNSNQPQHF,TGTGCCAGCAGCTCCACCGCCGGGAATAGCAATCAGCCCCAGCATTTT
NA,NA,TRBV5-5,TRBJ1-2,CASSPNPRYGYTF,TGTGCCAGCAGCCCTAATCCCCGCTATGGCTACACCTTC
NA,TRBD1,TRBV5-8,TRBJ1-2,CASSRTGSNYGYTF,TGTGCCAGCAGCCGGACAGGGAGCAACTATGGCTACACCTTC
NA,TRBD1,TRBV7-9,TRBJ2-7,CASSRGTGFPYEQYF,TGTGCCAGCAGCCGGGGGACAGGATTCCCCTACGAGCAGTACTTC
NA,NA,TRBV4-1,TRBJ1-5,CASSLDEGGQPQHF,TGCGCCAGCAGCCTAGACGAGGGGGGTCAGCCCCAGCATTTT